Described below is a single T cell receptor beta chain sequence and its context. Its antigen is currently unknown. The sample has other DNA sequences that encode this CDR3 too. The method was immunoSEQ multiplex PCR; TCRdb's version includes in-frame clones alone and lacks a portion of them. The sample consists of 200,000 to 300,000 clones, 85% to 95% of them appearing once. These data originate in a study of T cell responses to AZD1222 COVID-19 vaccine. Looking at the study overall: The analysis combined second doses at about 4 or about 12 weeks.

The CDR3 has 15 residues. Germline CDR1 LGHDT, CDR2 YNNKEL (reference sequence). V lost 5 bases to trimming and J lost 5 bases, with 18 bases between them. Study-level points and caveats: After the peak T cell response, and only then, were repertoires sampled. CD4 TCRs associated with vaccination spanned spike, dominating at 160-218 and 743-854. Rises in breadth and depth of Spike-specific TCRs came after two AZD1222 doses.

The sample consisted of peripheral blood, taken on day 0 of AZD1222 vaccination. V gene TRBV3-1 (or the pseudogene TRBV3-2) combines with J gene TRBJ1-2; D unresolved. This clonotype was obtained from an adult in good health. CDR3 sequence (DNA): TGTGCCAGCAGCGAAACCCCCGGGTCGAGATATGGCTACACCTTC. Its translation: CASSETPGSRYGYTF.